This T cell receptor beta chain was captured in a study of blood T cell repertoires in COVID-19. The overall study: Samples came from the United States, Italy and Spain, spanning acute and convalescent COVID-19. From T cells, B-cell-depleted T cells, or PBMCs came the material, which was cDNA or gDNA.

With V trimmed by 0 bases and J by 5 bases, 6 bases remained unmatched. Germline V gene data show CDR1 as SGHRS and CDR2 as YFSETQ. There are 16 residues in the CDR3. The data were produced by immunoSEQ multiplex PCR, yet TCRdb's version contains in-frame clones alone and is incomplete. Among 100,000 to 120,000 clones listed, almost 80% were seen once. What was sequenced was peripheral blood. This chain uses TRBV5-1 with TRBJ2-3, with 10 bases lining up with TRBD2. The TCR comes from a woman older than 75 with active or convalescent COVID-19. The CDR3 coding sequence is TGCGCCAGCAGCTTGGGACAGGGACTAGCGAGAGATACGCAGTATTTT. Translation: CASSLGQGLARDTQYF.